This entry lists 9 T cell receptor beta chains sequenced from one sample in a study of cytomegalovirus exposure and HLA in healthy donors. PCR was performed using 60 Vbeta and 13 Jbeta primers. Produced via immunoSEQ multiplex PCR; TCRdb's table is partial and in-frame only. The sample holds some 98,000 clones, around 81% seen once. The source material was PBMCs. All receptors derive from a female donor in good health and CMV-seropositive.

The rearrangement joins TRBV28 to TRBJ2-3; 13 bases are a match to TRBD2. The CDR3 contains 18 residues. Germline V gene data show CDR1 as MDHEN and CDR2 as SYDVKM. With 2 bases clipped from V and 2 bases from J, the junction kept 7 bases outside the gene matches. The CDR3, as DNA: TGTGCCAGCAGTTTAGATGGGACTAGCGGGGAGATCACAGATACGCAGTATTTT. It is translated as CASSLDGTSGEITDTQYF.

V and J are TRBV2 and TRBJ2-4, with 7 bases fitting TRBD2. Germline lookup yields CDR1 SNHLY and CDR2 FYNNEI. V lost 6 bases to trimming and J lost 7 bases; unmatched junction nucleotides: 0. The CDR3 has 11 residues. The CDR3 reads CASRGGNIQYF. In DNA form, the CDR3 reads TGTGCCAGCAGGGGGGGGAACATTCAGTACTTC.

The genes are TRBV2 and TRBJ2-3; 9 nucleotides match TRBD2. This CDR3 spans 16 amino acids. V trimming: 6 bases; J trimming: 0 bases; junction bases outside the gene matches: 7. CDR1 and CDR2 from the germline V gene are SNHLY and FYNNEI. The CDR3 DNA reads TGTGCCAGCAGCGTTATAGCGGGGGTTAGCACAGATACGCAGTATTTT. It is translated as CASSVIAGVSTDTQYF.

The V call is TRBV7-9, the J call TRBJ2-1; D is perhaps TRBD2 (6 bases). This CDR3 region has 12 residues. The ends were cut back, 4 bases at V and 11 bases at J, with 12 bases in the middle. Germline V CDR1 and CDR2: SEHNR, FQNEAQ (reference sequence). CDR3 residues: CASSSYREKQFF. The CDR3 region has the DNA TGTGCCAGCAGCTCCTATCGGGAGAAGCAGTTCTTC.

The chain uses TRBV14 and TRBJ2-6; D is possibly TRBD1 (5 bases). Trimming removed 0 bases at V and 4 bases at J, with 10 bases between. CDR1 is SGHDN and CDR2 is FVKESK in the germline V gene. The CDR3 covers 16 residues. In DNA, the CDR3 is TGTGCCAGCAGCCAAGATCCAGGGTGGGGGGCCAACGTCCTGACTTTC. Its translation: CASSQDPGWGANVLTF.

V is TRBV28 and J is TRBJ2-7, with D perhaps TRBD1 (5 bases). From germline, CDR1 is MDHEN and CDR2 SYDVKM. This CDR3 has 12 amino acids. V was pared by 7 bases and J by 3 bases, with 10 bases between. Written as DNA, the CDR3 is TGTGCCAGCACCTCCGACAGCTACGAGCAGTACTTC. Protein product: CASTSDSYEQYF.

Concerning this clone: One junction end does not reproduce the germline sequence, and a read error may be involved. The sample has other DNA sequences that encode this CDR3 too. V is TRBV27 and J is TRBJ1-1; 7 positions agree with TRBD1. This CDR3 is 14 amino acids long. CDR1 is MNHEY and CDR2 is SMNVEV in the germline V gene (reference sequence). The CDR3 loop reads CASNDRALGTEAFF. The CDR3 region has the DNA TGTGCCAGCAACGACAGGGCTTTGGGCACTGAAGCTTTCTTC.

The chain employs TRBV4-1 and TRBJ2-2; 11 positions agree with TRBD2. In germline, CDR1 is MGHRA, CDR2 YSYEKL. The CDR3 contains 16 residues. V trimming: 11 bases; J trimming: 8 bases; junction bases outside the gene matches: 16. The CDR3 spells CASAMGTSGFSGELFF. CDR3 in DNA: TGCGCCTCCGCGATGGGGACTAGCGGTTTTAGTGGGGAGCTGTTTTTT.

This chain joins TRBV27 and TRBJ1-1; D not resolved. Germline V gene data show CDR1 as MNHEY and CDR2 as SMNVEV (reference sequence). The CDR3 extends over 17 amino acids. Trimming took 2 bases from V and 11 from J, leaving 27 bases between them. CDR3 DNA: TGTGCCAGCAGTTTAACGTTGACCGCCCGAGGTGCACTGAATGCTTTCTTT. It yields the protein CASSLTLTARGALNAFF.